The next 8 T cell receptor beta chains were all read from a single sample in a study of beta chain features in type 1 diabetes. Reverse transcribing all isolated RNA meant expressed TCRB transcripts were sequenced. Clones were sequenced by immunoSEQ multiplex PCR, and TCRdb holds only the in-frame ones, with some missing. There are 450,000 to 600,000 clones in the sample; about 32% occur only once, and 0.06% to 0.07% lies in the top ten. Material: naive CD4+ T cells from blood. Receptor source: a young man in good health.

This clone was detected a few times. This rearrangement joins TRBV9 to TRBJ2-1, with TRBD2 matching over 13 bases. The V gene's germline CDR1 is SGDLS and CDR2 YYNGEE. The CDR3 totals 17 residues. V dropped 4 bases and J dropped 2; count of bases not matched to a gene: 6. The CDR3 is CASSPPGTSGAYNEQFF. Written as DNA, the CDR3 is TGTGCCAGCAGCCCTCCCGGGACTAGCGGGGCCTACAATGAGCAGTTCTTC.

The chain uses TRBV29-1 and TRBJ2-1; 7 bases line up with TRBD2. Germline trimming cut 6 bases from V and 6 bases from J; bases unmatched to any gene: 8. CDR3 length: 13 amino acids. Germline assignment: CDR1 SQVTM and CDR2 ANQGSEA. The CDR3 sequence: CSVGGSGGNEQFF. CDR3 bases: TGCAGCGTCGGGGGGTCGGGTGGCAATGAGCAGTTCTTC.

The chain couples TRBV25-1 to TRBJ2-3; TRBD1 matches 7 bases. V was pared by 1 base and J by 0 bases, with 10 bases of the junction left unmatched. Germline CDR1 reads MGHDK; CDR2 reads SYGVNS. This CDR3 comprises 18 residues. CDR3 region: CASSEWGTALPSTDTQYF. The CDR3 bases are TGTGCCAGCAGTGAATGGGGGACAGCGCTACCTAGCACAGATACGCAGTATTTT.

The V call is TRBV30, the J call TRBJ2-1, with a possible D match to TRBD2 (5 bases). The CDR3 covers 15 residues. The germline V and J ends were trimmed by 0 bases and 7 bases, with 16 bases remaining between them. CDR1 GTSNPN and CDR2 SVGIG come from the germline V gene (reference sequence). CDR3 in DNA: TGTGCCTGGAGTGTCGGGGAGAGTCTGTGGAATGAGCAGTTCTTC. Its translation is CAWSVGESLWNEQFF.

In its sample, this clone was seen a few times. DNA for the CDR3: TGTGCCAGCAGCGTTGGGACCCGCGACACTGAAGCTTTCTTT. Translating gives CASSVGTRDTEAFF. J is TRBJ1-1 and V is TRBV9, with TRBD1 as a possible D gene (5 bases). Germline CDR1 and CDR2: SGDLS and YYNGEE. CDR3 length equals 14 residues. The germline V and J ends were trimmed by 2 bases and 3 bases, with 11 bases remaining between them.

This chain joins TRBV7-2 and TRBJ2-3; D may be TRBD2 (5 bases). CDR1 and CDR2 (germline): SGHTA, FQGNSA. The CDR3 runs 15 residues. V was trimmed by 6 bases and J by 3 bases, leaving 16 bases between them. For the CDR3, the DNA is TGTGCCAGCAGAAAAAGAGGGAGTGCTACAGATACGCAGTATTTT. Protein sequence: CASRKRGSATDTQYF.

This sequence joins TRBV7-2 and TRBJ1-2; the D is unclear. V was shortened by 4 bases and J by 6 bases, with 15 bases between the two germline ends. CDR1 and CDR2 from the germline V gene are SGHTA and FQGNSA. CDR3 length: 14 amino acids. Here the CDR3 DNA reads TGTGCCAGCAGCTCCTCCGGGCCTCCGGATGGCTACACCTTC. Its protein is CASSSSGPPDGYTF.

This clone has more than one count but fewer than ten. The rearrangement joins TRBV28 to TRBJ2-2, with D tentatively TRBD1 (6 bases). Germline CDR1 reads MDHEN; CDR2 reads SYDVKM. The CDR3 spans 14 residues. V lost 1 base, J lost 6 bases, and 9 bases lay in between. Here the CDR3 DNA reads TGTGCCAGCAGTTTATCCCAGGGGTCCGGGGAGCTGTTTTTT. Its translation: CASSLSQGSGELFF.